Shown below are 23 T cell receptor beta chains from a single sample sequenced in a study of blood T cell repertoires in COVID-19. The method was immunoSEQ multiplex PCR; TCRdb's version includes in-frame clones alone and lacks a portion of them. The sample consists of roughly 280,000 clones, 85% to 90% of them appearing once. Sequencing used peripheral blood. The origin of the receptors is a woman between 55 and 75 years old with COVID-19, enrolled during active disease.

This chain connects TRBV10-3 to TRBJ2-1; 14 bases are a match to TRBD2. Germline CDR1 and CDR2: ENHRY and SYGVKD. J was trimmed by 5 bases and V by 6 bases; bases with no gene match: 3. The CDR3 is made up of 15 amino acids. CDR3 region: CAIRGLAGENNEQFF. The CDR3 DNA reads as TGTGCCATCAGGGGACTAGCGGGAGAAAACAATGAGCAGTTCTTC.

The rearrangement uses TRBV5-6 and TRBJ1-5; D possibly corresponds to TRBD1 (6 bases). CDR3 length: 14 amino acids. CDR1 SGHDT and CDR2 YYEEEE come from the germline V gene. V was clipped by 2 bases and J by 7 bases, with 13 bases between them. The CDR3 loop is CASSFYRADQPQHF. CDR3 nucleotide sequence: TGTGCCAGCAGCTTCTACAGGGCCGACCAGCCCCAGCATTTT.

CDR3 bases: TGTGCCAGCTCCGGACAGGGGGGCAATCAGCCCCAGCATTTT. This gives the protein CASSGQGGNQPQHF. This rearrangement joins TRBV18 to TRBJ1-5; 10 bases match TRBD1. Germline lookup yields CDR1 KGHSH and CDR2 LQKENI. The CDR3 has 14 amino acids. V lost 6 bases to trimming and J lost 2 bases; unmatched junction nucleotides: 1.

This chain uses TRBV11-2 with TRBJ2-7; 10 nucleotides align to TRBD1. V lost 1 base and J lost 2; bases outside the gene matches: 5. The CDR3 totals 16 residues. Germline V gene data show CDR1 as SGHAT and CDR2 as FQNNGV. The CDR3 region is CASSLGGQGTPYEQYF. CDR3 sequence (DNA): TGTGCCAGCAGCTTAGGGGGACAGGGGACCCCCTACGAGCAGTACTTC. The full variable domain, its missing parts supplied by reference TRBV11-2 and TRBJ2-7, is EAGVAQSPRYKIIEKRQSVAFWCNPISGHATLYWYQQILGQGPKLLIQFQNNGVVDDSQLPKDRFSAERLKGVDSTLKIQPAKLEDSAVYLCASSLGGQGTPYEQYFGPGTRLTVT.

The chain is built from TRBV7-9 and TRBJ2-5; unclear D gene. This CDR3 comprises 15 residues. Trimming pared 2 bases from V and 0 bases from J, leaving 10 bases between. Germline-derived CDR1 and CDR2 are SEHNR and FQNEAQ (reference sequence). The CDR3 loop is CASSLTESYQETQYF. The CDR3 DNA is TGTGCCAGCAGCTTAACAGAGTCCTACCAAGAGACCCAGTACTTC.

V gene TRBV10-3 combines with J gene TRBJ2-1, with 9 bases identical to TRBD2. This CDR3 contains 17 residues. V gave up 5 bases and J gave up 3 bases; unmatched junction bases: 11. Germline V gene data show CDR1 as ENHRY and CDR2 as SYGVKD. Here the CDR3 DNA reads TGTGCCATCAGTTCCGTGACTAGCGGACTTTTCTACAATGAGCAGTTCTTC. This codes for CAISSVTSGLFYNEQFF.

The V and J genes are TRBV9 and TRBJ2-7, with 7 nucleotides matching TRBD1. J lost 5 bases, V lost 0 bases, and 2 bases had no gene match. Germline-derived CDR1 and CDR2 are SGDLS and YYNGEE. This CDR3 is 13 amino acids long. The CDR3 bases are TGTGCCAGCAGCGTAGCAGGGGGACACGAGCAGTACTTC. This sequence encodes CASSVAGGHEQYF.

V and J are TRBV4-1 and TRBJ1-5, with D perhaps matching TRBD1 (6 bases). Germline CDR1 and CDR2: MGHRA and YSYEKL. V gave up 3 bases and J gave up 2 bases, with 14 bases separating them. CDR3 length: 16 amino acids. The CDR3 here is CASSHRARGGNQPQHF. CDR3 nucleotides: TGCGCCAGCAGCCATCGTGCCAGGGGTGGCAATCAGCCCCAGCATTTT.

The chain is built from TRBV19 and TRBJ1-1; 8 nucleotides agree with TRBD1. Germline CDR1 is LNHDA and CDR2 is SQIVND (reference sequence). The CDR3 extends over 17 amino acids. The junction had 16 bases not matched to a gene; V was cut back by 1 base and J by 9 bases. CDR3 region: CASSIAPTGQGRIKAFF. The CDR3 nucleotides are TGTGCCAGTAGTATAGCTCCCACAGGACAGGGAAGGATTAAAGCTTTCTTT.

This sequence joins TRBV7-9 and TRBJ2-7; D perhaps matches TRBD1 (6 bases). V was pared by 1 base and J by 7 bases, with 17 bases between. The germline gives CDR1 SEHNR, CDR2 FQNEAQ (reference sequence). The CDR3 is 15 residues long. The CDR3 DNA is TGTGCCAGCAGCTTAGGACAGGTCTCGGAGAGGGAGCAGTACTTC. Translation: CASSLGQVSEREQYF.

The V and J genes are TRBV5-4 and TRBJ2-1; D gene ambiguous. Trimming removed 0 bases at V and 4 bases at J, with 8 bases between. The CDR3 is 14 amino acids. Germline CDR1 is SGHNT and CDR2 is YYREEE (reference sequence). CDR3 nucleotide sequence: TGTGCCAGCAGCTTGGATGGCGGTTACAATGAGCAGTTCTTC. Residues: CASSLDGGYNEQFF.

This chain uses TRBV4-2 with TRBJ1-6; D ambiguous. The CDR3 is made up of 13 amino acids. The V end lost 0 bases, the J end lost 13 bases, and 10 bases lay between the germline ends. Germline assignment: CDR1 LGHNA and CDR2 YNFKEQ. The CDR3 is CASSQDIASPLHF. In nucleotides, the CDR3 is TGTGCCAGCAGCCAAGATATCGCTAGCCCCCTCCACTTT.

The CDR3 is CASSLAPRDTIYF. Here the CDR3 DNA reads TGTGCCAGCAGCTTAGCCCCCCGGGACACCATATATTTT. The V and J genes are TRBV7-6 and TRBJ1-3; unclear D gene. This CDR3 is 13 amino acids long. The germline V gene encodes CDR1 SGHVS and CDR2 FNYEAQ. The germline V and J ends were trimmed by 0 bases and 8 bases, with 8 bases remaining between them.

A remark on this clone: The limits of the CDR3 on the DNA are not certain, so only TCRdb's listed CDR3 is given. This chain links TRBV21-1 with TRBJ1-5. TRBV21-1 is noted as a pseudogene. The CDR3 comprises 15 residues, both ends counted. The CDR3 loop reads CASSPYKCGNQPQHF.

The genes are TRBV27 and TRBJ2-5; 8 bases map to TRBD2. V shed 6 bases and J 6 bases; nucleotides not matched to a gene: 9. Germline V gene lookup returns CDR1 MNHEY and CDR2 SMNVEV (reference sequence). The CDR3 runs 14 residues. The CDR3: CASSPALAVKTQYF. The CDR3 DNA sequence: TGTGCCAGCAGCCCTGCACTAGCGGTAAAGACCCAGTACTTC.

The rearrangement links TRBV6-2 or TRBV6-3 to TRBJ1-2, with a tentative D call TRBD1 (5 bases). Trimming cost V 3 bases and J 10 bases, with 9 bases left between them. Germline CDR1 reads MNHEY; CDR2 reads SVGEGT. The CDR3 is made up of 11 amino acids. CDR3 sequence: CASSYRDSYTF. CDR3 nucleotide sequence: TGTGCCAGCAGTTATCGGGACTCCTACACCTTC.

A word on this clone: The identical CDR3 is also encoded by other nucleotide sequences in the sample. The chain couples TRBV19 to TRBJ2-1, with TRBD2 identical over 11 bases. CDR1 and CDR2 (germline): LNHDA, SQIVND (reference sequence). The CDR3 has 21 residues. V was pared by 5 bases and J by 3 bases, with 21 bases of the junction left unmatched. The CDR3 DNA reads TGTGCCAGTAGTCCAGGAAGGCTAGCGGGAGGCGGTGTTCCAGGCTACAATGAGCAGTTCTTC. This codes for CASSPGRLAGGGVPGYNEQFF.

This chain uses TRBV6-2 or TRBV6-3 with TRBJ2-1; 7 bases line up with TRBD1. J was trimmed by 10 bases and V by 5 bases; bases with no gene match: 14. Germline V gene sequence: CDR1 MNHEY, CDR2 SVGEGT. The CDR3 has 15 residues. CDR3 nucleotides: TGTGCCAGCAGTGATAACAGGGGTTCGCTAGCAGAGCAGTTCTTC. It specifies CASSDNRGSLAEQFF.

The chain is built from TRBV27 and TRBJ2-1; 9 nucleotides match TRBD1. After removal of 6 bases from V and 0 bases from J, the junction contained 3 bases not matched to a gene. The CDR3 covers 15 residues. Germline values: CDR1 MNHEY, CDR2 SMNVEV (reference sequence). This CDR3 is CASRQGAGSYNEQFF. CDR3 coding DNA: TGTGCCAGCAGACAGGGGGCGGGCTCCTACAATGAGCAGTTCTTC.

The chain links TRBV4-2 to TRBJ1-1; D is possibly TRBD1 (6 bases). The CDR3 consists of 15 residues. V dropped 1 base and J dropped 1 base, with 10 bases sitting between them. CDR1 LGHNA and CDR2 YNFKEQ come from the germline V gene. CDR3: CASSQAQGRNTEAFF. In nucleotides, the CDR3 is TGTGCCAGCAGCCAAGCGCAGGGGAGGAACACTGAAGCTTTCTTT.

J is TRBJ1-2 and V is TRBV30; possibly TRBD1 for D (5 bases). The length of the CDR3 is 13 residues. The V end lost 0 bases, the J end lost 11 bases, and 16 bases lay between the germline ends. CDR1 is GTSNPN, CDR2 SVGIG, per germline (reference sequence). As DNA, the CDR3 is TGTGCCTGGAGTGTATTGGCCGCAGGACATTACACCTTC. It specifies CAWSVLAAGHYTF. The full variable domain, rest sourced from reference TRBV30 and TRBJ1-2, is SQTIHQWPATLVQPVGSPLSLECTVEGTSNPNLYWYRQAAGRGLQLLFYSVGIGQISSEVPQNLSASRPQDRQFILSSKKLLLSDSGFYLCAWSVLAAGHYTFGSGTRLTVV.

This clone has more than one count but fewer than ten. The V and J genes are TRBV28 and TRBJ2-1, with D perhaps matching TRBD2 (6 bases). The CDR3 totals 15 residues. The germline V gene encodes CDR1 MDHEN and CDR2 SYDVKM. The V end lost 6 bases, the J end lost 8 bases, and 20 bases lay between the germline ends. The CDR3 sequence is CASSQGSGGYHEQFF. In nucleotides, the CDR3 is TGTGCCAGCAGCCAGGGTAGTGGGGGGTACCATGAGCAGTTCTTC.

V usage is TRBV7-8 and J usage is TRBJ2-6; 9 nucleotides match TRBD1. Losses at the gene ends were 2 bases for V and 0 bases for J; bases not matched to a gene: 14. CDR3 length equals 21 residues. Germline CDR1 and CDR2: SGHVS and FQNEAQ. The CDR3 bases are TGTGCCAGCAGCTTACGGCGCGCGGACAGGGGTAAATTCTCTGGGGCCAACGTCCTGACTTTC. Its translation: CASSLRRADRGKFSGANVLTF.